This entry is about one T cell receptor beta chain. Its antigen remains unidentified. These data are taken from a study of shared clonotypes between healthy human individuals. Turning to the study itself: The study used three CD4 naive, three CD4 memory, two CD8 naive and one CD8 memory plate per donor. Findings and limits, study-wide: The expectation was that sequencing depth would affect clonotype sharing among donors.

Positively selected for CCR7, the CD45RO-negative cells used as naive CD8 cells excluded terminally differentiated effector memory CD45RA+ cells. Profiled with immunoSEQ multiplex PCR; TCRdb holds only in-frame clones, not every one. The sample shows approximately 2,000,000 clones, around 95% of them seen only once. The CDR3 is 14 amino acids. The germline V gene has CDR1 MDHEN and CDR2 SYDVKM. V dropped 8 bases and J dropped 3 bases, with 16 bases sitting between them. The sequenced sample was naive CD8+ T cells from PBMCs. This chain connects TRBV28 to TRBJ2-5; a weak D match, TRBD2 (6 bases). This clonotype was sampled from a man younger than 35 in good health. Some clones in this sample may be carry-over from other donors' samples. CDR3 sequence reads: CASLTPGSEETQYF. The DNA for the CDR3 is TGTGCCAGCCTCACTCCCGGGAGTGAAGAGACCCAGTACTTC.